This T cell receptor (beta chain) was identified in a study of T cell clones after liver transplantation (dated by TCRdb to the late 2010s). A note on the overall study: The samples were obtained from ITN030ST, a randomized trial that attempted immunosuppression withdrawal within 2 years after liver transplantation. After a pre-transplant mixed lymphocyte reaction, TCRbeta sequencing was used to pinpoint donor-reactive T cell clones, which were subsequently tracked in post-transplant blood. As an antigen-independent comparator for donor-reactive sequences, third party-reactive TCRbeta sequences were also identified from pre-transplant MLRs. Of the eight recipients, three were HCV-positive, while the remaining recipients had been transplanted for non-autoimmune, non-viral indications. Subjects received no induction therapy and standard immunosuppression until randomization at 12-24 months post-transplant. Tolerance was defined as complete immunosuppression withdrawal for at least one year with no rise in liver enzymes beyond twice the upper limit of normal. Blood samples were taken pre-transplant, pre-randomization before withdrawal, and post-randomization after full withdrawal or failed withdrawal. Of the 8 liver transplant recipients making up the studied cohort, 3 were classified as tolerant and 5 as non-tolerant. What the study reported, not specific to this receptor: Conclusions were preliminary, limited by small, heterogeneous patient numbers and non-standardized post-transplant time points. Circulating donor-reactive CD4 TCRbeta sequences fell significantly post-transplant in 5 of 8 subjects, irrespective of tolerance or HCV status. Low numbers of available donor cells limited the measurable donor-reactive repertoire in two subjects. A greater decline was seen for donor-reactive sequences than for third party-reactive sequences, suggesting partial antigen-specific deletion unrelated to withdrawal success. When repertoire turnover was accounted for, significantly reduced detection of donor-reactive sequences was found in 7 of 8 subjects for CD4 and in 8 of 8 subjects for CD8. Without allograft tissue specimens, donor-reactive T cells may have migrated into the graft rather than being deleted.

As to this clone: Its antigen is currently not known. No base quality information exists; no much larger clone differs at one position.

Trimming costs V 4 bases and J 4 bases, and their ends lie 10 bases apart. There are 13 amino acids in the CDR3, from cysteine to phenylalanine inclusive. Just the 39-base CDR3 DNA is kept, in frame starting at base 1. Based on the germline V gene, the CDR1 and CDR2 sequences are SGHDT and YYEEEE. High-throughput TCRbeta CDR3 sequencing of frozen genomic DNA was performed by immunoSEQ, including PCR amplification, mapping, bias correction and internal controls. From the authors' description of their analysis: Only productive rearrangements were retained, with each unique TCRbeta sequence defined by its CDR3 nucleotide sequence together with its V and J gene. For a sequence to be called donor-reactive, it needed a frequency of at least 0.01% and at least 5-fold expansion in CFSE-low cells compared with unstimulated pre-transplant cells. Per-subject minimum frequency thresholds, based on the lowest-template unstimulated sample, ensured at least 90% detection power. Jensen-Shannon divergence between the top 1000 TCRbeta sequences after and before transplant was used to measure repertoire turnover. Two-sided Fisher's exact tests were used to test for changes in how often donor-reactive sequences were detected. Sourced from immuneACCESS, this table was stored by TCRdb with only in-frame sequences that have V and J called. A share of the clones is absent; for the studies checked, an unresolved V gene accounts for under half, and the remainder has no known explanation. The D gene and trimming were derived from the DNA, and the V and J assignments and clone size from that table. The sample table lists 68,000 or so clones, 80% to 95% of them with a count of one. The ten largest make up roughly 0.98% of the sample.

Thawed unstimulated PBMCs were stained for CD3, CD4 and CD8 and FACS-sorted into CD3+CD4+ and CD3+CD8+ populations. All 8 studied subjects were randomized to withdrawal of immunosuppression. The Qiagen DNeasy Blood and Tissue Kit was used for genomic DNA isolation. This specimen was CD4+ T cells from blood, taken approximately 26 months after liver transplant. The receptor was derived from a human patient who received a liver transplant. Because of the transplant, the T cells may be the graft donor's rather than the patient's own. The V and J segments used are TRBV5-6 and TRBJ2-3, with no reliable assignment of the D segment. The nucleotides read TGTGCCAGCAGCCCCTGGGCGGCAGATACGCAGTATTTT. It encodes CASSPWAADTQYF. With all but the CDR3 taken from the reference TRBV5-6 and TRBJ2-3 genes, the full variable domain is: DAGVTQSPTHLIKTRGQQVTLRCSPKSGHDTVSWYQQALGQGPQFIFQYYEEEERQRGNFPDRFSGHQFPNYSSELNVNALLLGDSALYLCASSPWAADTQYFGPGTRLTVL.